This T cell receptor (beta chain) emerged from a study of radiation and T cells in renal cell carcinoma. Trimming removed 4 bases from V and 16 bases from J; junction bases left unmatched: 12. This CDR3 contains 13 residues. In germline, CDR1 is SNHLY, CDR2 FYNNEI. The time point here: blood 4 weeks post-SBRT, at nephrectomy. The treatment was: 15 Gy SBRT to primary tumor, nephrectomy 4 weeks later. Using immunoSEQ multiplex PCR, the repertoire was profiled, and TCRdb retains in-frame clones only, with some absent. The table includes 150,000 or so clones, 88% detected once. The source was blood, collected from a patient whose treatment included radiotherapy and nephrectomy. This TCR was recovered from a woman in her forties or fifties with renal cell carcinoma. The chain is built from TRBV2 and TRBJ2-1, with TRBD2 matching over 8 bases. In DNA, the CDR3 is TGTGCCAGCAGTGCCGGGGGGGCCCGTCTTTTTTTCTTC. It encodes CASSAGGARLFFF.